At least ten counts were recorded for the clone carrying this TCR beta chain. Antigen: not known. Constant-region reverse primers amplified full-length variable regions, followed by semi-nested Nested Universal Primer A PCR. Each CDR3 protein is one row after TCRdb ran MiXCR on the 5' RACE reads. The sample lists about 40,000 distinct CDR3 sequences, approximately 19% occurring once. Study results and limitations: Tumor-infiltrating Treg TCR alpha and beta sequences overlapped most with tumor naive CD4+ T cells, then blood naive. Tumor memory CD4+ T cell TCR gene usage was found to cluster with blood and lymph node memory CD4+ cells and with lymph node naive CD4+ cells.

V shed 1 base and J 5 bases; nucleotides not matched to a gene: 3. CDR3 length: 15 residues. The V gene's germline CDR1 is SGHRS and CDR2 YFSETQ. The receptor was derived from a female donor with breast cancer. The V gene is TRBV5-1, the J gene TRBJ1-6; 7 nucleotides line up with TRBD1. Sequencing was carried out using naive CD4+ T cells sorted from a lymph node. Documented subset: naive CD4+ T cells, CD4+CD45RA+CD25-. The CDR3 DNA reads as TGCGCCAGCAGCTTGCAGGGGGGAAATAATTCACCCCTCCACTTT. Its protein is CASSLQGGNNSPLHF.